The rows below give T cell receptor beta chains drawn from one sample of a study of OX40 agonist ivuxolimab in advanced cancers. TCRdb keeps only in-frame clones here, not all; method: immunoSEQ multiplex PCR. The repertoire includes roughly 60,000 clones, approximately 86% of them detected once, and about 0.95% sits in the top ten. Sequenced material: CD4+ or CD8+ T cells sorted from blood, taken in a trial of the OX40 agonist ivuxolimab. The receptor set was obtained from an adult with an advanced solid tumor such as melanoma, head and neck, liver or kidney cancer. Each CDR3 is given with its conserved first and last residue. A D gene is named only where the DNA matches it firmly. Expanded clones get a size class; other rows say once, few or many, or leave the size out.

D gene,J gene,V gene,clone size,CDR3 DNA,CDR3 protein
-,TRBJ2-1,TRBV6-1,-,TGTGCCAGCAGGACCGGGACCTTTGGGAACAATGAGCAGTTCTTC,CASRTGTFGNNEQFF
TRBD1,TRBJ2-2,TRBV9,-,TGTGCCAGCAGGGGACAGGACAGGGGCCGGGAGCTGTTTTTT,CASRGQDRGRELFF
-,TRBJ2-5,TRBV7-7,-,TGTGCCAGTACCCACTTTGGACTCGAAGAGACCCAGTACTTC,CASTHFGLEETQYF
TRBD2,TRBJ2-1,TRBV27,-,TGTGCCAGCGTCGCCGGACTAGCGGGGGGTGAAAATGAGCAGTTCTTC,CASVAGLAGGENEQFF
-,TRBJ1-4,TRBV7-9,-,TGTGCCAGCAGCTCTAATAAGGGCTCCAGGAATGAAAAACTGTTTTTT,CASSSNKGSRNEKLFF
TRBD1,TRBJ1-6,TRBV6-5,-,TGTGCCACTTCCGGGACAGGGGGCATAAGTTCACCCCTCCACTTT,CATSGTGGISSPLHF
-,TRBJ2-2,TRBV7-9,once,TGTGCCAGCAGCGGGCAGGGCCCTCGGGTCGGGGAGCTGTTTTTT,CASSGQGPRVGELFF
-,TRBJ2-5,TRBV27,-,TGTGCCAGCTCCTGGGGGGAGACCCAGTACTTC,CASSWGETQYF
TRBD2,TRBJ2-1,TRBV5-8,-,TGTGCCAGCAGCCGGGGACTAGCGCCGGCGAATGAGCAGTTCTTC,CASSRGLAPANEQFF
-,TRBJ1-1,TRBV28,once,TGTGCCAGCAGTAACGAGGGGGAGTGGGCTGAAGCTTTCTTT,CASSNEGEWAEAFF
-,TRBJ1-2,TRBV7-9,once,TGTGCCAGCAGCCCCCAAGACTATGGCTACACCTTC,CASSPQDYGYTF
-,TRBJ2-3,TRBV5-1,-,TGCGCCAGCAGCTTGGCGGGCACAGATACGCAGTATTTT,CASSLAGTDTQYF